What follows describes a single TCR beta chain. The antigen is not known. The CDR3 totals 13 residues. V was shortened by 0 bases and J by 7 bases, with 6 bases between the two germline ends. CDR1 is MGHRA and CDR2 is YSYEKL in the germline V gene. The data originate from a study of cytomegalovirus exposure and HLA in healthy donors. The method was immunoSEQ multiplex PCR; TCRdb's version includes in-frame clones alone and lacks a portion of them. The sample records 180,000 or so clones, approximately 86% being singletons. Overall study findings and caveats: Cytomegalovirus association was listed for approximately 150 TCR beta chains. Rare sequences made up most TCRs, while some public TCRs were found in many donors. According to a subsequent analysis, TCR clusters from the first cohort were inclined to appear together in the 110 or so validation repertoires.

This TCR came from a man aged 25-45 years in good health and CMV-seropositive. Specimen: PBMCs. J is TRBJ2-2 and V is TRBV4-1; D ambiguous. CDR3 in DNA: TGCGCCAGCAGCCAAGATATGGTCGGGGAGCTGTTTTTT. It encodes CASSQDMVGELFF.